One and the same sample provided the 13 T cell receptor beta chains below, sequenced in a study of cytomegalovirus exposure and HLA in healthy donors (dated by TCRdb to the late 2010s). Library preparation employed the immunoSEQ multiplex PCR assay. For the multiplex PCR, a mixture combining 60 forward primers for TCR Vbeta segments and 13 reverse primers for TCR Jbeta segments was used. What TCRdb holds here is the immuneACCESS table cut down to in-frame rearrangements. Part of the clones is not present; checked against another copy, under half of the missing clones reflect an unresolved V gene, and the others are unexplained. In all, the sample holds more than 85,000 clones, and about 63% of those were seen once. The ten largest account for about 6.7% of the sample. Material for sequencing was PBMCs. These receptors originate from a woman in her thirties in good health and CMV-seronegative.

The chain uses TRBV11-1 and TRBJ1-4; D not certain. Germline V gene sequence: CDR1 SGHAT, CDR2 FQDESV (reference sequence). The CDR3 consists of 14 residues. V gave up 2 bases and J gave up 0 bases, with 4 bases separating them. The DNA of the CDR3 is TGTGCCAGCAGCTTAACACCAACTAATGAAAAACTGTTTTTT. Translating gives CASSLTPTNEKLFF. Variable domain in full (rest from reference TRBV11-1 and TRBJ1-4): EAEVAQSPRYKITEKSQAVAFWCDPISGHATLYWYRQILGQGPELLVQFQDESVVDDSQLPKDRFSAERLKGVDSTLKIQPAELGDSAMYLCASSLTPTNEKLFFGSGTQLSVL.

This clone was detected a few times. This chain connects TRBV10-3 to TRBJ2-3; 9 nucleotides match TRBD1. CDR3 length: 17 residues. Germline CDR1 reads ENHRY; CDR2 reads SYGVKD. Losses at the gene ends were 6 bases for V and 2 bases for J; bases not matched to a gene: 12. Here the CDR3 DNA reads TGTGCCATCAGCGGTACACCGGGACAGGGCCTCACAGATACGCAGTATTTT. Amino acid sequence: CAISGTPGQGLTDTQYF.

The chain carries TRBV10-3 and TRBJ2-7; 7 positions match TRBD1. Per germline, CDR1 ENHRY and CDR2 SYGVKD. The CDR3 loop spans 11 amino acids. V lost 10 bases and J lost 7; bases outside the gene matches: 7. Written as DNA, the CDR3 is TGTGCCACTTTACAGGGGTGGGAGCAGTACTTC. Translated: CATLQGWEQYF.

The CDR3 DNA reads TGTGCCAGCAGCTCGGACAGGGACTATGGCTACACCTTC. It yields the protein CASSSDRDYGYTF. This chain connects TRBV9 to TRBJ1-2; 8 bases line up with TRBD1. The CDR3 loop spans 13 amino acids. Losses at the gene ends were 4 bases for V and 3 bases for J; bases not matched to a gene: 2. The V gene's germline CDR1 is SGDLS and CDR2 YYNGEE.

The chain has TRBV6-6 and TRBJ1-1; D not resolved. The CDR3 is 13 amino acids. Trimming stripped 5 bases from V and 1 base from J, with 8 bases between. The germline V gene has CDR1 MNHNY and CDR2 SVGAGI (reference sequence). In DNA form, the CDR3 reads TGTGCCAGCAGTATGAGGGAGAACACTGAAGCTTTCTTT. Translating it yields CASSMRENTEAFF.

Here the CDR3 reads CASSLALALNTEAFF. In nucleotides, the CDR3 is TGTGCCAGCAGCTTAGCGTTAGCCCTGAACACTGAAGCTTTCTTT. The rearrangement joins TRBV7-9 to TRBJ1-1; the D is unclear. Germline-derived CDR1 and CDR2 are SEHNR and FQNEAQ (reference sequence). This CDR3 has 15 residues. Between the trimmed V and J ends, which lost 0 bases and 0 bases, there was a span of 8 bases.

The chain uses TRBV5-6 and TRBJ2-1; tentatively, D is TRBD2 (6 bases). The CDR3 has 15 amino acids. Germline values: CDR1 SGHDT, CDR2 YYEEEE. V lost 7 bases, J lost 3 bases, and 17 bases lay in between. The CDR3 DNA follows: TGTGCCAGCGAGGTTTTCGGGACTCTCTACAATGAGCAGTTCTTC. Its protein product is CASEVFGTLYNEQFF.

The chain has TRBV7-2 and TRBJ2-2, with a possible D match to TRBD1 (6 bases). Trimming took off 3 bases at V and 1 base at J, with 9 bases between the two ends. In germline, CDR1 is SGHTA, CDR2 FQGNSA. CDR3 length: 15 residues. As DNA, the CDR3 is TGTGCCAGCAGCTTCCTGGACAGGAACACCGGGGAGCTGTTTTTT. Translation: CASSFLDRNTGELFF.

CDR3 region: CASSQDSGTTATNEKLFF. CDR3 bases: TGCGCCAGCAGCCAAGATTCCGGGACAACTGCAACTAATGAAAAACTGTTTTTT. J is TRBJ1-4 and V is TRBV4-1; D possibly corresponds to TRBD1 (6 bases). V lost 0 bases, J lost 0 bases, and 14 bases lay in between. The CDR3 extends over 18 amino acids. Germline V gives CDR1 MGHRA, CDR2 YSYEKL.

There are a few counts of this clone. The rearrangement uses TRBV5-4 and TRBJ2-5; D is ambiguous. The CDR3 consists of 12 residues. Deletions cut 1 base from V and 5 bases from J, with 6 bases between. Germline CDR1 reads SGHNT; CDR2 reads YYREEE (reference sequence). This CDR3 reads CASSLRSETQYF. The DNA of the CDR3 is TGTGCCAGCAGCTTGCGGAGCGAGACCCAGTACTTC.

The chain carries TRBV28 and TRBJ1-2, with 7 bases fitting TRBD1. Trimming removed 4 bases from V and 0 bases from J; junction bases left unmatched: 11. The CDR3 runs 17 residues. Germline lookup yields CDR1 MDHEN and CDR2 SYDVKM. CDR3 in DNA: TGTGCCAGCAGTTCCCGGGACAGCCTTTTAGCTAACTATGGCTACACCTTC. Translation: CASSSRDSLLANYGYTF.

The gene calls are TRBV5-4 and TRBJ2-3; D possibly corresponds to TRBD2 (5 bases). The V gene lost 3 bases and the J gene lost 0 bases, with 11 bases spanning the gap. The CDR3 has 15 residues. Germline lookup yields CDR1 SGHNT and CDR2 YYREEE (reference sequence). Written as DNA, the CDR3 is TGTGCCAGCAGCTCGGACTTCCGTAGCACAGATACGCAGTATTTT. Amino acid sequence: CASSSDFRSTDTQYF.

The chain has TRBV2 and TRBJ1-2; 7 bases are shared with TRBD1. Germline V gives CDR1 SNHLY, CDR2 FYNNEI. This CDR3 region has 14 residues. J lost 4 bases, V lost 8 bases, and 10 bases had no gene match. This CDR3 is CASLDPGTAYGYTF. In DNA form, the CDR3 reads TGTGCCAGCCTCGACCCCGGGACAGCCTATGGCTACACCTTC.